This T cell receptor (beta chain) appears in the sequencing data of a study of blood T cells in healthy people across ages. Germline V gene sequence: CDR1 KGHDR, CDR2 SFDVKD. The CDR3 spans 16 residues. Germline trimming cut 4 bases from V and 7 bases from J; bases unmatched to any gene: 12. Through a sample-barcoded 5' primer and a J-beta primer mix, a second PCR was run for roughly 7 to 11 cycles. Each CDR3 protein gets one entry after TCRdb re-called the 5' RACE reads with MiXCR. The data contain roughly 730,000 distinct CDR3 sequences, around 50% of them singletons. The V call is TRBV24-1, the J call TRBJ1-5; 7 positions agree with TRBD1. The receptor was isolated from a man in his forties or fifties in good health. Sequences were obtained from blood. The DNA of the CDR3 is TGTGCCACCAGTGACTCCGAGACAGGGTTGGGGCAGCCCCAGCATTTT. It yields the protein CATSDSETGLGQPQHF.